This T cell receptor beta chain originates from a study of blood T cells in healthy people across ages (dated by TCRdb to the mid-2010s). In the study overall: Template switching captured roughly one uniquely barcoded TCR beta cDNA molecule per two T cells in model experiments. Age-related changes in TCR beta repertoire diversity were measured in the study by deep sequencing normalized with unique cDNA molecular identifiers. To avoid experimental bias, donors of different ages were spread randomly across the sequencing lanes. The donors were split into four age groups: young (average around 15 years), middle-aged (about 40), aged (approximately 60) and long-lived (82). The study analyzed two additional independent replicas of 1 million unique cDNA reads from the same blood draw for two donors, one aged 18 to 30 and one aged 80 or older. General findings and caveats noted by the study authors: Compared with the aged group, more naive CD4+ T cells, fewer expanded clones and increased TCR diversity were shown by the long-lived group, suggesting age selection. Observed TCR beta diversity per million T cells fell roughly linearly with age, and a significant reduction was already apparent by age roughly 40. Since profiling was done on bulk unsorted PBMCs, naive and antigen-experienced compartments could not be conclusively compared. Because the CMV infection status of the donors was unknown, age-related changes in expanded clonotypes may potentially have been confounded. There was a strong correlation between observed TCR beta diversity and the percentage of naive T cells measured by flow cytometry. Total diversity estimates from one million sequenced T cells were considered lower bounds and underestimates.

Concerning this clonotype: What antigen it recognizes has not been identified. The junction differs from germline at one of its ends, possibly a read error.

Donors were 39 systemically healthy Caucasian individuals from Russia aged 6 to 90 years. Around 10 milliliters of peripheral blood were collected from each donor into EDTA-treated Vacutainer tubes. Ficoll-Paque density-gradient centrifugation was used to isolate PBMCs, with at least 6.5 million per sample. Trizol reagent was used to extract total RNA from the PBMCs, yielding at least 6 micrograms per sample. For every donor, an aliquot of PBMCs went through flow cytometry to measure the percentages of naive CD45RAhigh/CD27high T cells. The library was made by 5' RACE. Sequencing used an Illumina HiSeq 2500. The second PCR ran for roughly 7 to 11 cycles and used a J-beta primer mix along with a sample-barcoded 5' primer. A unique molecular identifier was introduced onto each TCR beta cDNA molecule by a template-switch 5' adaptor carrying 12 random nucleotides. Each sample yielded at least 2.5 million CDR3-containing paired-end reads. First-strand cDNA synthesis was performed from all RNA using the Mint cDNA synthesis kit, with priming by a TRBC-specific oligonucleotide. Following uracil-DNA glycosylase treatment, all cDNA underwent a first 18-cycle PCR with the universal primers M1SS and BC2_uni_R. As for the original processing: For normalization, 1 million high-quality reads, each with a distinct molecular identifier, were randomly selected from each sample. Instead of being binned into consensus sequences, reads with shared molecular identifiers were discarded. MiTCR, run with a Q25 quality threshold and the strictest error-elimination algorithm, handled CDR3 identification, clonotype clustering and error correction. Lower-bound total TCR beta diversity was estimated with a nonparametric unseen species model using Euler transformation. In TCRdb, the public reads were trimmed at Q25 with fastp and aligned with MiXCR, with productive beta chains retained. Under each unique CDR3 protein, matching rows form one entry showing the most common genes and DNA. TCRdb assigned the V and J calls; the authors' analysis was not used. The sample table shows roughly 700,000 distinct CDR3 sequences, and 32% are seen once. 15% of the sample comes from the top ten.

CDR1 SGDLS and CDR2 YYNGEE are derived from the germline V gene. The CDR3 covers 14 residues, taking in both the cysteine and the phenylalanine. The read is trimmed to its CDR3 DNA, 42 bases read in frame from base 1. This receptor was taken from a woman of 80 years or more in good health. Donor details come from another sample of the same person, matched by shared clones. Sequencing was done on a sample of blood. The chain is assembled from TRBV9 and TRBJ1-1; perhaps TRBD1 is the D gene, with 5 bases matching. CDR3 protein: CTSSGGVRNTEAFF. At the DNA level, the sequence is TGTACCAGCAGCGGAGGGGTGCGGAACACTGAAGCTTTCTTT.